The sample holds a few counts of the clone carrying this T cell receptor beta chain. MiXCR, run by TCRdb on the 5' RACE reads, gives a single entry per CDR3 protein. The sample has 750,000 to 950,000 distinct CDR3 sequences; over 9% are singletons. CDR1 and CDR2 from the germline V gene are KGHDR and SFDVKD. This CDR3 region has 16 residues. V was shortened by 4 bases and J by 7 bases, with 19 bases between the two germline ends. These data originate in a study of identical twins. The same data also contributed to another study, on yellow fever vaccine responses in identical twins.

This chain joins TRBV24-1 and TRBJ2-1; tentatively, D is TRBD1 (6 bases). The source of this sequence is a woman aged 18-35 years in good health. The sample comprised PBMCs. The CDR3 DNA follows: TGTGCCACCAGTGACCCTACCCCCGGGACAAATAATGAGCAGTTCTTC. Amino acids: CATSDPTPGTNNEQFF.